This paragraph covers one T cell receptor (beta chain) sequence. Its antigen is currently unknown. Using immunoSEQ multiplex PCR, the repertoire was profiled, and TCRdb retains in-frame clones only, with some absent. The sample lists 84,000 or so clones; about 88% were seen once. This specimen belongs to a study of OX40 agonist ivuxolimab in advanced cancers. In the study overall: Patients were infused with ivuxolimab every 2 weeks at 0.01 to 10 mg/kg. Recorded diagnoses for dose-escalation patients were hepatocellular carcinoma, melanoma, renal cell or head and neck cancer.

General study findings and limits: Patients with a partial response at 0.1-3.0 mg/kg had among the lowest clonal expansion. Expanded peripheral T cells had an undetermined antigen specificity.

The receptor was derived from an adult with an advanced solid tumor such as melanoma, head and neck, liver or kidney cancer. Specimen: CD4+ or CD8+ T cells sorted from blood, collected in a trial of the OX40 agonist ivuxolimab.

The CDR3 region is CASSRDRSTDTQYF. The CDR3 bases are TGTGCCAGTAGCAGGGACAGGAGCACAGATACGCAGTATTTT. This chain uses TRBV19 with TRBJ2-3, with 8 bases identical to TRBD1. V lost 6 bases and J lost 0; bases outside the gene matches: 2. The germline V gene encodes CDR1 LNHDA and CDR2 SQIVND (reference sequence). CDR3 length: 14 residues.